This TCR beta chain was observed in a study of immune evolution from preneoplasia to lung adenocarcinoma. The overall study: HLA loss of heterozygosity: less than 9% AIS, more than 14% MIA, over 25% ADC, none AAH.

TCRdb's copy holds only in-frame clones and misses some; the assay was immunoSEQ multiplex PCR. The sample contains more than 6,500 clones, roughly 74% of which appear only once. V gave up 1 base and J gave up 4 bases, with 8 bases separating them. Germline CDR1 is MGHDK and CDR2 is SYGVNS. The CDR3 is made up of 14 amino acids. Patients had resection in Japan or China between the mid-2010s and the late 2010s. The material sequenced was FFPE atypical adenomatous hyperplasia tissue from the lung. The subset denotes: atypical adenomatous hyperplasia (AAH), lung preneoplasia. The chain is built from TRBV25-1 and TRBJ1-3; no definite D call. This clonotype was sampled from a donor older than 65 with lung adenocarcinoma. Some clones in this sample may be carry-over from other donors' samples. The CDR3 sequence: CASSEWSRGNTIYF. The CDR3 DNA reads as TGTGCCAGCAGTGAATGGAGCCGCGGAAACACCATATATTTT.